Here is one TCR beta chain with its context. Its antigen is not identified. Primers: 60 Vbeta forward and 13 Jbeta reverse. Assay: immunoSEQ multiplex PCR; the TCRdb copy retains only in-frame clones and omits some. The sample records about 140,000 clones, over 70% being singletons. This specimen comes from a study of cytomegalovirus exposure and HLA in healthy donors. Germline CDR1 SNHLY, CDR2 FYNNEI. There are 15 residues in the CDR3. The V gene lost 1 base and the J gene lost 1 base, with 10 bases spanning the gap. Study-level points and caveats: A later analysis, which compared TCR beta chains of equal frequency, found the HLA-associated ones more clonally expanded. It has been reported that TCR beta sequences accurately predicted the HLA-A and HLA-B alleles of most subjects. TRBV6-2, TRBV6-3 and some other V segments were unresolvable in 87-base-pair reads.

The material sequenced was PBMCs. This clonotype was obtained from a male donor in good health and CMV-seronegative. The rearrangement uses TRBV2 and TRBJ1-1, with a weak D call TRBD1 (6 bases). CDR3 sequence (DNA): TGTGCCAGCAGTGAAGGGGGGCCCGGGAACACTGAAGCTTTCTTT. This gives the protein CASSEGGPGNTEAFF.